The present entry profiles one TCR beta chain with its context. Its target is not known. This sample is part of a study of T cell repertoires in ileal Crohn's disease. Study summary: About half received postoperative treatment, some 11 with thiopurines and about 20 anti-TNF. General study points: Clonal expansions were more frequent in active smokers than non-smokers at surgery. Mucosal expansions were suggested to be mainly CD8 T cells.

CDR1 and CDR2 (germline): DFQATT, SNEGSKA (reference sequence). CDR3 length: 11 amino acids. V gave up 5 bases and J gave up 7 bases, with 12 bases separating them. Noted time point: neoterminal ileum biopsy at postoperative endoscopy, about 6 months after surgery. Produced via immunoSEQ multiplex PCR; TCRdb's table is partial and in-frame only. The sample lists nearly 11,000 clones; 79% were seen once. The source of this sequence is an adult with Crohn's disease. Sequencing used ileal tissue. The chain is built from TRBV20-1 and TRBJ2-7, with D tentatively TRBD2 (5 bases). The CDR3 DNA is TGCAGTGCTGGTCGTCGCGGGGAGCAGTACTTC. Encoded protein: CSAGRRGEQYF.